Listed here are 16 T cell receptor beta chains from one sample, sequenced in a study of a mutant IDH1 vaccine in newly diagnosed glioma. The antigens for these receptors are not known. The assay was immunoSEQ multiplex PCR, and TCRdb's table has in-frame clones only and misses some. The sample has around 100,000 clones; just under 90% are singletons. As for time point: week 47, end of study. Doses consisted of 300 ug of mutant IDH1 20-mer peptide each, paired with topical imiquimod. The sample in question was PBMCs, obtained from a glioma patient whose treatment included an IDH1 peptide vaccine. These TCRs come from a woman aged 50 to 60 with glioma.

This chain links TRBV28 with TRBJ1-5, with TRBD1 as a possible D gene (6 bases). CDR3 length equals 16 residues. Per the germline V gene, CDR1 is MDHEN and CDR2 is SYDVKM. The ends were cut back, 5 bases at V and 0 bases at J, with 14 bases in the middle. The CDR3 DNA follows: TGTGCCAGCAGTCCCGGGACACCAGATAGCAATCAGCCCCAGCATTTT. This codes for CASSPGTPDSNQPQHF. Full variable domain (outside the CDR3, taken from reference TRBV28 and TRBJ1-5): DVKVTQSSRYLVKRTGEKVFLECVQDMDHENMFWYRQDPGLGLRLIYFSYDVKMKEKGDIPEGYSVSREKKERFSLILESASTNQTSMYLCASSPGTPDSNQPQHFGDGTRLSIL.

CDR3 region: CAISAGLENYEQYF. CDR3 in DNA: TGTGCCATCAGCGCGGGACTCGAGAACTACGAGCAGTACTTC. The chain is built from TRBV10-3 and TRBJ2-7, with D perhaps matching TRBD2 (6 bases). Germline assignment: CDR1 ENHRY and CDR2 SYGVKD. Trimming stripped 6 bases from V and 3 bases from J, with 15 bases between. There are 14 residues in the CDR3.

The V call is TRBV28, the J call TRBJ2-3, with 12 nucleotides matching TRBD2. Germline trimming cut 4 bases from V and 4 bases from J; bases unmatched to any gene: 3. The germline CDR1 and CDR2 sequences are MDHEN and SYDVKM. The CDR3 is 15 amino acids. The CDR3 here is CASSSSGRASDTQYF. CDR3 nucleotide sequence: TGTGCCAGCAGTTCTAGCGGGAGGGCATCAGATACGCAGTATTTT.

This clone occurred a few times. The chain combines TRBV10-3 with TRBJ2-7; 8 bases agree with TRBD1. Trimming removed 4 bases from V and 2 bases from J; junction bases left unmatched: 7. Per the germline V gene, CDR1 is ENHRY and CDR2 is SYGVKD. This CDR3 has 15 residues. CDR3 bases: TGTGCCATCAGTGCCTTACAGGGGGGAACCTACGAGCAGTACTTC. Amino acid sequence: CAISALQGGTYEQYF.

The rearrangement joins TRBV27 to TRBJ1-6, with 10 bases identical to TRBD1. CDR1 and CDR2 (germline): MNHEY, SMNVEV (reference sequence). The CDR3 runs 19 residues. V was pared by 2 bases and J by 0 bases, with 7 bases of the junction left unmatched. The CDR3 bases are TGTGCCAGCAGTTTACGACAGGGGGCTGGTATCTCCTATAATTCACCCCTCCACTTT. Amino acids: CASSLRQGAGISYNSPLHF.

The V call is TRBV7-9, the J call TRBJ1-2; D remains unclear. Germline CDR1 reads SEHNR; CDR2 reads FQNEAQ (reference sequence). V lost 8 bases to trimming and J lost 8 bases, with 18 bases between them. This CDR3 contains 13 residues. CDR3 DNA sequence: TGTGCCAGCGGCGACGGGTTTGCCTACGGCTACACCTTC. It codes for CASGDGFAYGYTF.

This clone was counted once. J is TRBJ2-5 and V is TRBV28; D is perhaps TRBD1 (5 bases). Judging by the DNA end, TRBJ2-7 fits better; the J call may be wrong. This CDR3 is 16 amino acids long. CDR1 and CDR2 from the germline V gene are MDHEN and SYDVKM. The DNA for the CDR3 is TGTGCCAGCAGTTACGAACACAGGAACCCCGGGTACGAGCAGTACTTC. As protein: CASSYEHRNPGYEQYF.

The rearrangement uses TRBV19 and TRBJ2-1, with D possibly matching TRBD1 (6 bases). This CDR3 is 16 amino acids long. V shed 3 bases and J shed 1 base, with 13 bases lying between them. The germline V gene encodes CDR1 LNHDA and CDR2 SQIVND (reference sequence). CDR3 bases: TGTGCCAGTAGTATTTATGGCAGGGGATCCTACAATGAGCAGTTCTTC. Its translation is CASSIYGRGSYNEQFF.

Written as DNA, the CDR3 is TGTGCCAGCAGCGTAGGAGTAGGGGGCGCGGGTGGCTACACCTTC. Protein: CASSVGVGGAGGYTF. The gene calls are TRBV9 and TRBJ1-2; 7 bases align to TRBD1. V lost 0 bases, J lost 7 bases, and 9 bases stayed unmatched. CDR3 length: 15 residues. Germline lookup yields CDR1 SGDLS and CDR2 YYNGEE.

This rearrangement joins TRBV27 to TRBJ1-2; 9 nucleotides match TRBD1. The CDR3 spans 13 residues. Trimming cost V 5 bases and J 6 bases; bases outside gene matches: 4. Germline V gene data show CDR1 as MNHEY and CDR2 as SMNVEV (reference sequence). CDR3 region: CASSPRDRDGYTF. The CDR3 DNA follows: TGTGCCAGCAGTCCTCGGGACAGGGATGGCTACACCTTC.

This clone is a singleton in its sample. The rearrangement uses TRBV7-9 and TRBJ1-4; D is unresolved. The length of the CDR3 is 13 residues. V lost 5 bases and J lost 3, with 7 bases in between. The germline V gene encodes CDR1 SEHNR and CDR2 FQNEAQ (reference sequence). CDR3 loop: CASSPLPNEKLFF. The CDR3, as DNA: TGTGCCAGCAGCCCCCTACCTAATGAAAAACTGTTTTTT.

The genes are TRBV5-4 and TRBJ1-4, with D perhaps TRBD1 (5 bases). The CDR3 covers 14 residues. The ends were cut back, 0 bases at V and 8 bases at J, with 11 bases in the middle. Germline V gene sequence: CDR1 SGHNT, CDR2 YYREEE (reference sequence). The CDR3 nucleotides are TGTGCCAGCAGCTTGGCTGGGGCAGGGGAAAAACTGTTTTTT. Translating it yields CASSLAGAGEKLFF.

V usage is TRBV29-1 and J usage is TRBJ2-1; unclear D gene. The CDR3 has 12 amino acids. Per the germline V gene, CDR1 is SQVTM and CDR2 is ANQGSEA. The V end was cut by 2 bases, the J end by 8 bases, with 10 bases between. The CDR3 DNA reads as TGCAGCGTTGAAAAGGGTACCCATGAGCAGTTCTTC. Translation: CSVEKGTHEQFF.

The V and J genes are TRBV4-1 and TRBJ2-4; no clear D gene. Germline assignment: CDR1 MGHRA and CDR2 YSYEKL. This CDR3 is 15 amino acids long. Trimming took 0 bases from V and 0 from J, leaving 6 bases between them. The chain's CDR3 is CASSQEVLAKNIQYF. As DNA, the CDR3 is TGCGCCAGCAGCCAAGAGGTTCTAGCCAAAAACATTCAGTACTTC.

This sequence joins TRBV30 and TRBJ2-7; D uncertain. The CDR3 contains 12 residues. V was cut by 5 bases and J by 0 bases, with 8 bases left in between. Per the germline V gene, CDR1 is GTSNPN and CDR2 is SVGIG (reference sequence). The CDR3 sequence is CAWGLSSYEQYF. The CDR3 bases are TGTGCCTGGGGTTTAAGCTCCTACGAGCAGTACTTC.

The chain joins TRBV5-1 to TRBJ2-1; 7 positions agree with TRBD2. V gave up 5 bases and J gave up 9 bases; unmatched junction bases: 5. Germline V gene data show CDR1 as SGHRS and CDR2 as YFSETQ. The CDR3 runs 12 residues. As DNA, the CDR3 is TGCGCCAGCAGTTACCCGGGAGGTGAGCAGTTCTTC. Its protein is CASSYPGGEQFF.